The next 30 T cell receptor beta chains were all read from a single sample in a study of T cells after yellow fever vaccination. TCRdb called the 5' RACE reads again in MiXCR, with one record for every CDR3 protein. Of around 140,000 distinct CDR3 sequences in the sample, 7% to 9% are singletons; the top ten hold about 0.73%. The input for sequencing was CD4+ T cells sorted from PBMCs, taken 5 days after the yellow fever booster vaccination. These receptors came from a man younger than 40 who received the YFV17D yellow fever vaccine.

The J gene is TRBJ1-2, the V gene TRBV29-1, with no clear D. This CDR3 is built from 13 residues. Germline V gives CDR1 SQVTM, CDR2 ANQGSEA. V shed 4 bases and J shed 0 bases, with 9 bases lying between them. Here the CDR3 DNA reads TGCAGCGTTGGGTCGTATGCTAACTATGGCTACACCTTC. Translation gives CSVGSYANYGYTF.

This clonotype was found many times. J is TRBJ2-1 and V is TRBV15, with 7 nucleotides matching TRBD2. Germline assignment: CDR1 LNHNV and CDR2 YYDKDF (reference sequence). V gave up 0 bases and J gave up 7 bases; unmatched junction bases: 9. CDR3 length: 16 residues. The CDR3 region has the DNA TGTGCCACCAGCAGAGATCTTGGCGGGAGCGTTAATGAGCAGTTCTTC. Translating it yields CATSRDLGGSVNEQFF.

This clonotype was picked up many times. The CDR3 loop reads CASSPGKGAYEQYF. CDR3 DNA sequence: TGCGCCAGCAGCCCAGGGAAGGGGGCCTACGAGCAGTACTTC. V and J are TRBV4-3 and TRBJ2-7; a possible D gene is TRBD1 (6 bases). The CDR3 runs to 14 residues. The germline gives CDR1 LGHNA, CDR2 YSLEER. Trimming cost V 4 bases and J 2 bases, with 12 bases left between them.

Comments on this clonotype: A much larger clone lies one base from this, so it may be a read error. The genes are TRBV7-6 and TRBJ2-5; tentative D call: TRBD1 (7 bases). Between the trimmed V and J ends, which lost 1 base and 1 base, there was a span of 16 bases. Per germline, CDR1 SGHVS and CDR2 FNYEAQ. The CDR3 sequence is 17 residues long. DNA of the CDR3: TGTGCCAGCAGCTTAGGCGTAGCGGCAGGGGGCCAAGAGACCCAGTACTTC. Its translation: CASSLGVAAGGQETQYF.

This clonotype has at least ten counts. The CDR3 is CASSAGGVLGQPQHF. CDR3 sequence (DNA): TGTGCCAGCAGTGCCGGAGGGGTATTAGGTCAGCCCCAGCATTTT. The chain links TRBV12-3 or TRBV12-4 to TRBJ1-5, with TRBD1 as a possible D gene (5 bases). This CDR3 comprises 15 residues. Between the trimmed V and J ends, which lost 5 bases and 6 bases, there was a span of 17 bases.

This clonotype was picked up many times. This rearrangement joins TRBV9 to TRBJ2-3; D is ambiguous. This CDR3 region has 13 residues. CDR1 and CDR2 from the germline V gene are SGDLS and YYNGEE. V was trimmed by 3 bases and J by 1 base, leaving 6 bases between them. The CDR3, as DNA: TGTGCCAGCAGCGACCGCCGCACAGATACGCAGTATTTT. It translates to CASSDRRTDTQYF.

This clonotype was observed a handful of times. The chain carries TRBV5-6 and TRBJ2-5; D ambiguous. The germline V and J ends were trimmed by 4 bases and 7 bases, with 14 bases remaining between them. This CDR3 contains 13 residues. Germline V lookup: CDR1 SGHDT, CDR2 YYEEEE. The CDR3 DNA follows: TGTGCCAGCAGCCCCGGTGACCCGGGGACCCAGTACTTC. This translates into CASSPGDPGTQYF. Using reference TRBV5-6 and TRBJ2-5 for the parts outside the CDR3, the full variable domain is DAGVTQSPTHLIKTRGQQVTLRCSPKSGHDTVSWYQQALGQGPQFIFQYYEEEERQRGNFPDRFSGHQFPNYSSELNVNALLLGDSALYLCASSPGDPGTQYFGPGTRLLVL.

This clonotype was observed at least ten times. The chain employs TRBV20-1 and TRBJ2-3; D possibly corresponds to TRBD1 (6 bases). Deletions cut 3 bases from V and 1 base from J, with 11 bases between. The CDR3 spans 14 residues. The V gene's germline CDR1 is DFQATT and CDR2 SNEGSKA (reference sequence). In DNA, the CDR3 is TGCAGTGCTAGCAGGACAGAACGCACAGATACGCAGTATTTT. Protein product: CSASRTERTDTQYF.

On this clonotype itself: A much larger clone is a single base away; this may be a read error. A read error is likely, as this CDR3 ends without the conserved phenylalanine or tryptophan. The chain joins TRBV5-6 to TRBJ2-7; D gene unclear. This CDR3 is built from 15 residues. Looked up from germline, CDR1 is SGHDT and CDR2 is YYEEEE. Between the trimmed V and J ends, which lost 2 bases and 1 base, there was a span of 13 bases. The CDR3 DNA follows: TGTGCCAGCAGCTTTTGGGTGAAAGATTCCTACGAGCAGTACATC. This gives the protein CASSFWVKDSYEQYI.

The chain carries TRBV23-1 and TRBJ1-5, with 7 bases matching TRBD1. TRBV23-1 is treated as an ORF (open reading frame) with a function not yet certain. The ends lost 2 bases at V and 7 bases at J; junction bases unmatched: 5. CDR3 length: 14 residues. As DNA, the CDR3 is TGCGCCAGCAGTCAAGAGGGGGCCAAGCAGCCCCAGCATTTT. Its translation is CASSQEGAKQPQHF.

In regard to this clonotype: A much larger clonotype is one base distant, so this may be a read error. The chain combines TRBV6-1 with TRBJ2-1, with D possibly matching TRBD2 (6 bases). This CDR3 comprises 15 residues. CDR1 and CDR2 (germline): MNHNS, SASEGT. Between the trimmed V and J ends, which lost 7 bases and 6 bases, there was a span of 19 bases. CDR3 sequence: CASTSRGGGRNEQFF. The CDR3 bases are TGTGCCAGCACCTCTAGGGGAGGCGGGCGCAATGAGCAGTTCTTC.

The gene calls are TRBV6-1 and TRBJ2-7, with TRBD2 identical over 14 bases. Unmatched junction bases numbered 6, after V lost 7 bases and J lost 4 bases. Germline assignment: CDR1 MNHNS and CDR2 SASEGT. This CDR3 is 15 amino acids long. The CDR3 DNA sequence: TGTGCCAGCACCGGGACTAGCGGGAGACGGTACGAGCAGTACTTC. Protein sequence: CASTGTSGRRYEQYF.

This clonotype was picked up many times. The V call is TRBV24-1, the J call TRBJ2-1, with D possibly matching TRBD1 (8 bases). Deletions cut 4 bases from V and 4 bases from J, with 13 bases between. CDR1 is KGHDR, CDR2 SFDVKD, per germline. The length of the CDR3 is 15 residues. CDR3 DNA: TGTGCCACCAGTGACACACAGGGGGGGTACAATGAGCAGTTCTTC. Amino acids: CATSDTQGGYNEQFF.

This clonotype was found many times. The chain has TRBV7-2 and TRBJ2-4, with a possible D match to TRBD2 (5 bases). Germline V gene lookup returns CDR1 SGHTA and CDR2 FQGNSA. Trimming removed 5 bases at V and 7 bases at J, with 12 bases between. This CDR3 has 13 residues. The chain's CDR3 is CASSQRGWNIQYF. The CDR3 DNA follows: TGTGCCAGCAGCCAACGAGGGTGGAACATTCAGTACTTC. The full variable domain, with the rest looked up from reference TRBV7-2 and TRBJ2-4, is GAGVSQSPSNKVTEKGKDVELRCDPISGHTALYWYRQSLGQGLEFLIYFQGNSAPDKSGLPSDRFSAERTGGSVSTLTIQRTQQEDSAVYLCASSQRGWNIQYFGAGTRLSVL.

The CDR3 bases are TGTGCCTGGAGGGGCAGGGTTGCCATGAACACTGAAGCTTTCTTT. It yields the protein CAWRGRVAMNTEAFF. V usage is TRBV30 and J usage is TRBJ1-1; D perhaps matches TRBD1 (5 bases). CDR1 GTSNPN and CDR2 SVGIG come from the germline V gene (reference sequence). This CDR3 is built from 15 residues. Trimming took 3 bases from V and 0 from J, leaving 14 bases between them.

As concerns this clonotype: This sequence may be a read error, since a much larger clone differs from it by one base. The chain uses TRBV10-1 and TRBJ2-2; D is uncertain. Germline loops: CDR1 WNHNN, CDR2 SYGVQD (reference sequence). This CDR3 spans 14 amino acids. Trimming left V 4 bases short and J 4 bases short, with 10 bases between. The CDR3 loop is CASSGASFTGELFF. DNA for the CDR3: TGCGCCAGCAGTGGAGCCTCTTTCACCGGGGAGCTGTTTTTT.

This clonotype showed up many times. The chain recombines TRBV6-5 with TRBJ2-2; D uncertain. CDR1 MNHEY and CDR2 SVGAGI come from the germline V gene. CDR3 size: 12 residues. Trimming removed 6 bases at V and 0 bases at J, with 2 bases between. CDR3 nucleotides: TGTGCCAGCAGATCGAACACCGGGGAGCTGTTTTTT. It translates to CASRSNTGELFF.

This clonotype was recorded at least ten times. The rearrangement uses TRBV6-5 and TRBJ1-2; 7 nucleotides match TRBD1. Per the germline V gene, CDR1 is MNHEY and CDR2 is SVGAGI. The CDR3 runs to 14 residues. Unmatched junction bases numbered 7, after V lost 1 base and J lost 8 bases. The CDR3 DNA is TGTGCCAGCAGTTACTTAGGGGGCGCTGAGGGCTACACCTTC. Translated: CASSYLGGAEGYTF.

This clonotype was observed at least ten times. The V call is TRBV5-1, the J call TRBJ1-2; TRBD1 aligns across 10 bases. V lost 4 bases, J lost 8 bases, and 8 bases stayed unmatched. Germline V CDR1 and CDR2: SGHRS, YFSETQ. The CDR3 spans 14 residues. The CDR3 loop reads CASSLGQGGEGYTF. For the CDR3, the DNA is TGCGCCAGCAGCCTTGGACAGGGGGGCGAAGGCTACACCTTC.

This clonotype was seen repeatedly, ten times or more. The chain joins TRBV20-1 to TRBJ2-3; 8 nucleotides agree with TRBD1. With V trimmed by 7 bases and J by 0 bases, 12 bases remained unmatched. The length of the CDR3 is 16 residues. Germline CDR1 reads DFQATT; CDR2 reads SNEGSKA (reference sequence). The CDR3 DNA is TGCAGTGTCCGCTCAGGGGGCGGCTCTAGCACAGATACGCAGTATTTT. Translating it yields CSVRSGGGSSTDTQYF.

This clonotype was detected many times. V is TRBV5-1 and J is TRBJ1-2; D is perhaps TRBD1 (6 bases). CDR1 and CDR2 from the germline V gene are SGHRS and YFSETQ. CDR3 length equals 13 residues. Trimming pared 0 bases from V and 8 bases from J, leaving 11 bases between. The CDR3 sequence: CASSLEQGEGYTF. The CDR3 DNA sequence: TGCGCCAGCAGCTTGGAACAGGGCGAGGGCTACACCTTC.

This clonotype was seen ten or more times. V gene TRBV5-1 combines with J gene TRBJ2-7; 7 bases map to TRBD1. CDR1 and CDR2 from the germline V gene are SGHRS and YFSETQ. The V segment lost 0 bases and the J segment 5 bases; nucleotides outside the gene matches: 5. The CDR3 is 14 amino acids. The CDR3, as DNA: TGCGCCAGCAGCTTGGATAGGGGGCTCAACGAGCAGTACTTC. It yields the protein CASSLDRGLNEQYF.

Only a few counts were recorded for this clonotype. This sequence may be a read error, since a much larger clone differs from it by one base. The J gene is TRBJ2-6, the V gene TRBV20-1; 8 bases line up with TRBD2. The CDR3 covers 17 residues. From germline, CDR1 is DFQATT and CDR2 SNEGSKA (reference sequence). The CDR3 DNA reads TGCTGTGCTAGAGCGCCAGCGGGAGTCCCCGGGGCCAACGTCCTGACTTTC. It is translated as CCARAPAGVPGANVLTF.

As concerns this clonotype: A much larger clone differs from this one at a single base, so this may be a read error. The CDR3 DNA is TGTGCCATCAGTGAGGCAAGCATGAACACTGAAGCTTTCTTT. Residues: CAISEASMNTEAFF. V gene TRBV10-3 combines with J gene TRBJ1-1, with unresolved D. The CDR3 contains 14 residues. Germline-derived CDR1 and CDR2 are ENHRY and SYGVKD. Trimming stripped 2 bases from V and 0 bases from J, with 7 bases between.

The table lists this clonotype with many counts. The CDR3: CASSTPMTINEQYF. CDR3 sequence (DNA): TGTGCCAGCAGTACCCCCATGACTATTAACGAGCAGTACTTC. V is TRBV28 and J is TRBJ2-7; tentatively, D is TRBD2 (5 bases). V lost 5 bases and J 5 bases, leaving 16 bases between the germline ends. Germline CDR1 is MDHEN and CDR2 is SYDVKM. CDR3 length equals 14 residues.

The rearrangement joins TRBV5-5 to TRBJ1-1; D is unclear. CDR3 length equals 15 residues. The germline gives CDR1 SGHKS, CDR2 YYEKEE (reference sequence). The V and J ends lost 4 bases and 0 bases respectively, with 13 bases between them. CDR3 region: CASSQSRQLNTEAFF. CDR3 coding DNA: TGTGCCAGCAGCCAAAGCAGGCAATTGAACACTGAAGCTTTCTTT.

This clonotype was observed at least ten times. The chain combines TRBV29-1 with TRBJ2-2; D might be TRBD1 (5 bases). The CDR3 loop spans 14 amino acids. V lost 1 base and J lost 3, with 9 bases in between. Germline lookup yields CDR1 SQVTM and CDR2 ANQGSEA. The CDR3 protein is CSVEARVDTGELFF. CDR3 DNA: TGCAGCGTTGAAGCCAGGGTAGACACCGGGGAGCTGTTTTTT.

V and J are TRBV23-1 and TRBJ2-1, with D possibly being TRBD1 (6 bases). TRBV23-1 is sorted into the ORF group, with uncertain function. The CDR3 loop spans 13 amino acids. V shed 10 bases and J shed 8 bases, with 18 bases lying between them. The CDR3 here is CATRQGRGHEQFF. The CDR3 region has the DNA TGCGCCACCAGGCAGGGCAGGGGCCATGAGCAGTTCTTC.

This clonotype was found many times. The chain is built from TRBV28 and TRBJ2-1, with TRBD2 identical over 9 bases. Trimming removed 7 bases from V and 6 bases from J; junction bases left unmatched: 7. Germline CDR1 and CDR2: MDHEN and SYDVKM. The CDR3 runs 14 residues. CDR3 DNA sequence: TGTGCCAGCACAAGACTAGCGGCGCCCAATGAGCAGTTCTTC. Its protein is CASTRLAAPNEQFF.

Concerning this clonotype itself: A much larger clonotype is one base distant, so this may be a read error. The genes are TRBV12-3 or TRBV12-4 and TRBJ2-5, with D possibly being TRBD1 (5 bases). The CDR3 has 15 residues. V was shortened by 3 bases and J by 9 bases, with 20 bases between the two germline ends. DNA of the CDR3: TGTGCCAGCAGTTTTGGTAGGACACAAGACACGTCCCAGTACTTC. It codes for CASSFGRTQDTSQYF.